The 7 T cell receptor beta chains below were found in one sample sequenced in a study of blood T cell repertoires in COVID-19. The data were produced by immunoSEQ multiplex PCR, yet TCRdb's version contains in-frame clones alone and is incomplete. The sample consists of some 240,000 clones, approximately 78% of them appearing once. Specimen: peripheral blood. These TCRs come from a woman in her sixties or seventies with COVID-19, enrolled during active disease.

The chain joins TRBV10-3 to TRBJ1-2; D is uncertain. CDR3 length: 14 amino acids. Germline V gene lookup returns CDR1 ENHRY and CDR2 SYGVKD. V lost 3 bases and J 5 bases, leaving 13 bases between the germline ends. The DNA of the CDR3 is TGTGCCATCAGTGATCAAGCGCAGTTTTATGGCTACACCTTC. Encoded protein: CAISDQAQFYGYTF.

The chain has TRBV28 and TRBJ1-3, with a possible D match to TRBD1 (6 bases). Trimming removed 6 bases from V and 0 bases from J, with 12 bases in between. The length of the CDR3 is 15 residues. Germline-derived CDR1 and CDR2 are MDHEN and SYDVKM. CDR3 sequence reads: CASSGGPGSGNTIYF. The CDR3 DNA is TGTGCCAGCAGCGGGGGGCCAGGCTCTGGAAACACCATATATTTT. Based on the CDR3 plus reference TRBV28 and TRBJ1-3, the full variable domain is DVKVTQSSRYLVKRTGEKVFLECVQDMDHENMFWYRQDPGLGLRLIYFSYDVKMKEKGDIPEGYSVSREKKERFSLILESASTNQTSMYLCASSGGPGSGNTIYFGEGSWLTVV.

The chain joins TRBV19 to TRBJ2-5; 11 bases are a match to TRBD2. The CDR3 spans 14 residues. The V gene end was trimmed by 4 bases and the J gene end by 7 bases; junction bases not matched to a gene: 5. Germline lookup yields CDR1 LNHDA and CDR2 SQIVND (reference sequence). CDR3 coding DNA: TGTGCCAGTAGTACGGGACTAGCGGCAGGGACCCAGTACTTC. This sequence encodes CASSTGLAAGTQYF.

The chain couples TRBV19 to TRBJ1-1; no definite D call. V lost 1 base to trimming and J lost 5 bases, with 11 bases between them. Germline-derived CDR1 and CDR2 are LNHDA and SQIVND (reference sequence). The CDR3 has 14 residues. The CDR3 coding sequence is TGTGCCAGTAGTATAGGCGGCGGAGGGACTGAAGCTTTCTTT. Translating it yields CASSIGGGGTEAFF.

This rearrangement joins TRBV11-2 to TRBJ2-7; 9 bases are a match to TRBD1. V was pared by 10 bases and J by 2 bases, with 6 bases of the junction left unmatched. The germline gives CDR1 SGHAT, CDR2 FQNNGV. CDR3 length: 13 amino acids. CDR3 residues: CATGTGSAYEQYF. The CDR3 DNA follows: TGTGCCACCGGGACAGGGAGCGCCTACGAGCAGTACTTC.

The chain links TRBV29-1 to TRBJ2-5; TRBD1 matches at 10 bases. This CDR3 comprises 14 residues. V dropped 6 bases and J dropped 5; count of bases not matched to a gene: 9. Germline V lookup: CDR1 SQVTM, CDR2 ANQGSEA. CDR3 in amino acids: CSVAGTGARETQYF. DNA of the CDR3: TGCAGCGTAGCCGGGACAGGGGCTAGGGAGACCCAGTACTTC. The complete variable domain, with remaining parts taken from reference TRBV29-1 and TRBJ2-5, reads SAVISQKPSRDICQRGTSLTIQCQVDSQVTMMFWYRQQPGQSLTLIATANQGSEATYESGFVIDKFPISRPNLTFSTLTVSNMSPEDSSIYLCSVAGTGARETQYFGPGTRLLVL.

J is TRBJ1-6 and V is TRBV18, with D perhaps matching TRBD1 (5 bases). The CDR3 runs 16 residues. Germline V gene sequence: CDR1 KGHSH, CDR2 LQKENI. V gave up 1 base and J gave up 5 bases, with 12 bases separating them. For the CDR3, the DNA is TGTGCCAGCTCACCACGAACAACGGGGGATAATTCACCCCTCCACTTT. Encoded protein: CASSPRTTGDNSPLHF.